This passage covers 18 T cell receptor beta chains from one sample sequenced in a study of T cell clonality in common variable immunodeficiency. Clones were sequenced by immunoSEQ multiplex PCR, and TCRdb holds only the in-frame ones, with some missing. This sample has roughly 32,000 clones, each found more than once. Sample: peripheral blood mononuclear cells. The receptors derive from a person aged 18 to 75 in good health.

This clone appeared many times. The CDR3 end falls 3 residues outside the read, so it is completed with the germline J gene. The chain employs TRBV18 and TRBJ2-5; 11 nucleotides align to TRBD2. V gave up 4 bases and J gave up 5 bases; unmatched junction bases: 12. This CDR3 has 17 residues. CDR1 and CDR2 from the germline V gene are KGHSH and LQKENI. The sequenced CDR3 bases are TGTGCCAGCTCACAAACCAATATAGCGGGAGGGTCGGAGACC. Protein product: CASSQTNIAGGSET. From start to end, the CDR3 is CASSQTNIAGGSETQYF.

This clone has at least ten counts. The CDR3 spells CASTLGGVNTEAFF. CDR3 DNA (partial): TGTGCCAGTACCCTCGGGGGGGTGAACACTGAA. The chain links TRBV19 to TRBJ1-1; the D gene is possibly TRBD1 (5 bases). The CDR3 extends 3 residues past the end of the read, so its final part is completed from the germline J gene. V was clipped by 7 bases and J by 0 bases, with 12 bases between them. Germline values: CDR1 LNHDA, CDR2 SQIVND (reference sequence). This CDR3 contains 14 residues.

This clone was seen repeatedly, ten times or more. The read comes to an end 3 residues before the CDR3 does, leaving the germline J gene to fill in the end. This chain connects TRBV7-3 to TRBJ2-1; TRBD2 aligns across 8 bases. This CDR3 contains 15 residues. J gave up 6 bases and V 2 bases, and 6 bases lay outside the gene matches. The germline V gene encodes CDR1 SGHTA and CDR2 FQGTGA. The CDR3 DNA, read in part, is TGTGCCAGCAGCTTAGACACTCTAGCGGGCAATGAG. It codes for CASSLDTLAGNE. Given in full, the CDR3 is CASSLDTLAGNEQFF.

This clone showed up just a few times. Sequencing ends 3 residues short of the CDR3 end; the germline J gene provides the rest. The chain combines TRBV6-1 with TRBJ2-1; D is uncertain. The CDR3 contains 14 residues. Germline values: CDR1 MNHNS, CDR2 SASEGT. V lost 0 bases and J lost 9, with 12 bases in between. This chain's CDR3 is CASSEASLYSEQFF. The CDR3 DNA, read in part, is TGTGCCAGCAGTGAAGCATCGCTCTATAGTGAG.

The covered CDR3 bases are TGTGCCAGCAGCTTGAGTCTAACGTCTTACGAG. The encoded protein is CASSLSLTSYE. The whole CDR3 sequence is CASSLSLTSYEQYF. The rearrangement joins TRBV5-5 to TRBJ2-7; D remains ambiguous. Read data end 3 residues before the CDR3 end; the end is taken from the germline J gene. The CDR3 length is 14 residues. Germline-derived CDR1 and CDR2 are SGHKS and YYEKEE (reference sequence). The ends were cut back, 1 base at V and 4 bases at J, with 12 bases in the middle.

This clone was picked up many times. CDR3 bases read: TGCAGCGTTGAAGACCGGCCAGGGGGAACCGGGGAG. It yields the protein CSVEDRPGGTGE. The CDR3 reads in full as CSVEDRPGGTGELFF. This chain connects TRBV29-1 to TRBJ2-2; 7 nucleotides agree with TRBD1. Read sequence stops 3 residues before the CDR3 end, and the germline J gene provides the missing end. Germline V CDR1 and CDR2: SQVTM, ANQGSEA. This CDR3 contains 15 residues. The V gene end was trimmed by 0 bases and the J gene end by 5 bases; junction bases not matched to a gene: 6.

Many counts were recorded for this clone. The sequenced fragment ends 3 residues before the CDR3 boundary, so the rest is inferred from the germline J gene. The chain recombines TRBV20-1 with TRBJ2-3, with a weak D call TRBD2 (7 bases). There are 14 residues in the CDR3. The germline V gene has CDR1 DFQATT and CDR2 SNEGSKA (reference sequence). V was shortened by 6 bases and J by 3 bases, with 16 bases between the two germline ends. CDR3 amino acids: CSAGGLAATDTQYF. The CDR3 DNA, read in part, is TGCAGTGCGGGGGGGCTAGCGGCGACAGATACG.

This clone was found many times. The read falls 3 residues short of the CDR3 end, and the missing part is taken from the germline J gene. The V gene is TRBV18, the J gene TRBJ2-5; 9 nucleotides align to TRBD2. The length of the CDR3 is 20 residues. J was trimmed by 3 bases and V by 0 bases; bases with no gene match: 17. Germline CDR1 and CDR2: KGHSH and LQKENI. The CDR3: CASSPPYPGSGSSGEETQYF. The sequenced CDR3 bases are TGTGCCAGCTCACCACCTTACCCTGGTAGCGGGAGTAGTGGGGAAGAGACC.

This clone was counted ten times or more. Read sequence stops 3 residues before the CDR3 end, and the germline J gene provides the missing end. The rearrangement joins TRBV7-3 to TRBJ2-5; 14 bases agree with TRBD2. Germline V gene data show CDR1 as SGHTA and CDR2 as FQGTGA. The trim removed 5 bases at V and 5 bases at J, leaving 4 bases unmatched. The CDR3 contains 15 residues. The CDR3 protein is CASSPRTSGRETQYF. The sequenced part of the CDR3 DNA is TGTGCCAGCAGCCCCCGGACTAGCGGGAGGGAGACC. Drawing the rest from reference TRBV7-3 and TRBJ2-5, the complete variable domain is GAGVSQTPSNKVTEKGKYVELRCDPISGHTALYWYRQSLGQGPEFLIYFQGTGAADDSGLPNDRFFAVRPEGSVSTLKIQRTERGDSAVYLCASSPRTSGRETQYFGPGTRLLVL.

This clone was found many times. The CDR3 extends 3 residues past the end of the read, so its final part is completed from the germline J gene. This chain links TRBV7-6 with TRBJ2-3, with D hard to call. There are 13 residues in the CDR3. Germline CDR1 and CDR2: SGHVS and FNYEAQ. The V end lost 5 bases, the J end lost 7 bases, and 13 bases lay between the germline ends. CDR3 region: CASSGSYRNTQYF. CDR3 DNA (partial): TGTGCCAGCAGCGGATCATACAGAAATACG.

By its share, this clone is medium-sized. The missing CDR3 end, 3 residues past where the read stops, is filled in from the germline J gene. The chain uses TRBV14 and TRBJ2-3, with TRBD2 matching over 14 bases. J lost 8 bases, V lost 2 bases, and 6 bases had no gene match. There are 16 residues in the CDR3. Germline CDR1 is SGHDN and CDR2 is FVKESK. The CDR3 bases that were read are TGTGCCAGCAGCCAATTGGGACTAGCGGGAGTCGGTACG. This gives the protein CASSQLGLAGVGT. The full CDR3 protein is CASSQLGLAGVGTQYF.

This clone was recorded many times. With the read ending 3 residues before the CDR3 end, the germline J gene is used to fill in that end. The chain couples TRBV7-3 to TRBJ2-3; 11 bases map to TRBD2. From germline, CDR1 is SGHTA and CDR2 FQGTGA. The CDR3 consists of 18 residues. V dropped 5 bases and J dropped 3; count of bases not matched to a gene: 13. The CDR3 spells CASSLGTSGVGGTDTQYF. The sequenced CDR3 bases are TGTGCCAGCAGCCTGGGGACTAGCGGAGTGGGTGGGACAGATACG.

This clone was counted many times. The sequence runs out 3 residues before the end of the CDR3; the remainder is reconstructed from the germline J gene. The V and J genes are TRBV5-1 and TRBJ1-2; possible D gene TRBD1, 5 bases. This CDR3 region has 15 residues. Trimming cost V 1 base and J 5 bases, with 15 bases left between them. In germline, CDR1 is SGHRS, CDR2 YFSETQ. This CDR3 is CASSLMSTAEYGYTF. The sequenced CDR3 bases are TGCGCCAGCAGCTTGATGTCGACAGCCGAATATGGC.

This clone occurred many times. The missing CDR3 end, 3 residues past where the read stops, is filled in from the germline J gene. The chain is built from TRBV12-5 and TRBJ2-7; 8 nucleotides match TRBD2. V trimming: 0 bases; J trimming: 4 bases; junction bases outside the gene matches: 14. Germline loops: CDR1 LGHNT, CDR2 FRNRAP. CDR3 length equals 18 residues. The CDR3 bases that were read are TGTGCTAGTGGTTTGGTACGGAGCGGGGGCGACCGCCTTTACGAG. Amino acids: CASGLVRSGGDRLYE. The entire CDR3 reads CASGLVRSGGDRLYEQYF.

Ten or more counts support this clone. The read stops 3 residues short of the end of the CDR3; the missing end is completed from the germline J gene. The V and J genes are TRBV5-1 and TRBJ1-2; TRBD1 is a possible D gene (5 bases). CDR3 length: 15 residues. Trimming pared 3 bases from V and 6 bases from J, leaving 18 bases between. CDR1 and CDR2 (germline): SGHRS, YFSETQ. CDR3: CASSYRGDPGDGYTF. CDR3 DNA (partial): TGCGCCAGCAGCTACCGGGGGGATCCCGGGGATGGC.

This clone showed up many times. The DNA ends 3 residues before the CDR3 does, and the rest of the CDR3 is filled in from the germline J gene. The chain is built from TRBV5-5 and TRBJ1-3; D is undetermined. The V gene's germline CDR1 is SGHKS and CDR2 YYEKEE (reference sequence). V was cut by 0 bases and J by 7 bases, with 8 bases left in between. The CDR3 length is 13 residues. CDR3 sequence reads: CASSLEASNTIYF. CDR3 bases read: TGTGCCAGCAGCTTGGAGGCTTCCAACACC.

This clone was picked up many times. From the germline J gene comes the end of the CDR3, since the read stops 3 residues before it. The chain employs TRBV30 and TRBJ2-7, with D possibly being TRBD1 (7 bases). The germline gives CDR1 GTSNPN, CDR2 SVGIG (reference sequence). CDR3 length: 12 amino acids. Trimming pared 4 bases from V and 3 bases from J, leaving 10 bases between. The CDR3 protein is CAWTGGGYEQYF. The part of the CDR3 DNA that was read is TGTGCCTGGACAGGGGGAGGCTACGAG. Variable domain in full (rest from reference TRBV30 and TRBJ2-7): SQTIHQWPATLVQPVGSPLSLECTVEGTSNPNLYWYRQAAGRGLQLLFYSVGIGQISSEVPQNLSASRPQDRQFILSSKKLLLSDSGFYLCAWTGGGYEQYFGPGTRLTVT.

This clone showed up many times. The read ends 3 residues before the CDR3 terminus; that terminus is restored from the germline J gene. The chain has TRBV2 and TRBJ2-5, with TRBD2 identical over 8 bases. V trimming: 2 bases; J trimming: 5 bases; junction bases outside the gene matches: 7. The CDR3 sequence is 15 residues long. In germline, CDR1 is SNHLY, CDR2 FYNNEI. The covered CDR3 bases are TGTGCCAGCAGTGAAAACAGCGGGAGTACCGAGACC. Its translation is CASSENSGSTET. In full, the CDR3 is CASSENSGSTETQYF. Full variable domain (rest looked up from reference TRBV2 and TRBJ2-5): EPEVTQTPSHQVTQMGQEVILRCVPISNHLYFYWYRQILGQKVEFLVSFYNNEISEKSEIFDDQFSVERPDGSNFTLKIRSTKLEDSAMYFCASSENSGSTETQYFGPGTRLLVL.